This T cell receptor beta chain was recorded in a study of shared clonotypes between healthy human individuals (dated by TCRdb to 2019 to 2021). Regarding the complete study: The cohort comprised a couple of women and three men aged 18 to 49 years. Per donor, three plates each were used for CD4 naive and CD4 memory, two for CD8 naive, and one for CD8 memory. Blood TCR repertoires of four to six healthy adults were deeply sequenced to estimate repertoire size and the extent of clonotype sharing between individuals. Different laboratories and diverse techniques were used to prepare libraries and sequence TCR repertoires, to increase sequencing depth and limit assay-specific biases. Each donor's leukapheresis produced roughly between roughly 0.85 and 10 billion PBMCs.

From cysteine to phenylalanine, the CDR3 is 14 amino acids long. Of the read, only the CDR3 DNA is kept; its 42 bases are in frame from base 1. The CDR1 and CDR2 encoded by the germline V gene are MDHEN and SYDVKM. V is cut by 5 bases and J by 5 bases, and the space between the germline ends is 13 bases. For the CD8 naive samples, CD45RO-negative cells were positively selected for CCR7, yielding a CD45RA+CCR7+ population from which TemRA cells were excluded. The donors were healthy, HIV-negative adults who had no recently reported acute infections or vaccinations. Only Caucasian adults living in Nashville, Tennessee, USA were represented among the donors. Blood was collected by leukapheresis, and PBMCs were isolated by Ficoll-Histopaque density gradient centrifugation and then cryopreserved in liquid nitrogen vapor phase. Analytical flow cytometry was used to check the purity and quantity of every magnetically sorted T cell population. Genomic DNA was isolated from each sorted fraction and quantified by UV absorbance on a Nanodrop 2000c.

Study-level results and caveats: Compared with non-shared clonotypes, clonotypes shared by all four sorted-subset donors had higher generation probabilities. Rarefaction of sorted-subset datasets indicated incomplete sequencing despite the large sequencing depth. Because the study included a small number of donors, the genetic and exposure-history diversity represented was limited. Larger estimated clonotype richness was generally found for naive subsets than for memory subsets. Across a few donors, approximately 5% of naive CD4, more than 3% of naive CD8, 2.3% of memory CD4, and approximately 0.4% of memory CD8 clonotypes were shared. Pairwise subsampling indicated that sequencing depth was expected to affect the degree of clonotype sharing among donors. Only blood was sampled, and tissue TCR repertoires likely differ from those in blood.

TCR CDR3 regions were amplified from genomic DNA by multiplex PCR using the deep immunoSEQ assay. Extracted genomic DNA from each cell subset was distributed evenly across all wells of several immunoSEQ 96-well plates, and each plate was treated as a replicate. For sorted subsets, approximately 190 ng of genomic DNA, equivalent to around 29,000 T cell genomes, went into each replicate PCR. Purified libraries were measured with a Qubit 3.0 fluorometer, size-checked on a Bioanalyzer 2100, and measured again with the KAPA Library Quantification kit. A separate single-read 150-cycle Illumina NextSeq 550 flow cell was used to sequence each immunoSEQ 96-well plate. From the authors' description of their analysis: Because only junctional sequences without quality scores were contained in the immunoSEQ output, filtering matching that applied to full-length reads could not be performed. To assign V/J genes and CDR3, sequences were annotated using PyIR, a Python wrapper for IgBLAST v1.9, with IMGT germline references. Reads were filtered out if the reads had weak V/J assignments (E-value above 1e-6), no CDR3, stop codons, out-of-frame junctions, or ambiguous translated residues. A V3J clonotype was defined by an identical inferred V gene, J gene, and CDR3 amino acid sequence. Percentage overlap between repertoires was calculated by dividing the number of shared unique clonotypes by the size of the smaller repertoire. RTK rarefaction, the Chao1 estimator, and Recon v2.1 estimates of unobserved clonotypes were used to assess repertoire richness. Generation probabilities for all TCRbeta clonotypes obtained by the gDNA method from a handful of donors were computed using OLGA. In TCRdb, the immuneACCESS table is reduced to in-frame sequences with V and J assigned. These tables do not hold every clone; where another copy was compared, an unresolved V gene accounts for under half, and the others remain unexplained. V and J calls plus clone size are reproduced from that table; the DNA served to infer D and trimming. The sample yields about 820,000 clones; roughly 92% were counted once. Less than 25% of the sample rests with the top ten.

Regarding this clone: Its antigen has not been determined. The input lacks base qualities; no much larger clone sits a single base away.

The chain joins TRBV28 to TRBJ2-1, with a tentative D gene TRBD2 over 6 matching bases. Specimen: naive CD8+ T cells sorted from blood. The label giving this sample's cell subset or site can be read as: CD45RA+CCR7+. This clonotype was sampled from a man in his thirties or forties in good health. This receptor has the CDR3 CASSRIADDNEQFF. In nucleotide form, the sequence is TGTGCCAGCAGTCGAATAGCGGATGACAATGAGCAGTTCTTC.